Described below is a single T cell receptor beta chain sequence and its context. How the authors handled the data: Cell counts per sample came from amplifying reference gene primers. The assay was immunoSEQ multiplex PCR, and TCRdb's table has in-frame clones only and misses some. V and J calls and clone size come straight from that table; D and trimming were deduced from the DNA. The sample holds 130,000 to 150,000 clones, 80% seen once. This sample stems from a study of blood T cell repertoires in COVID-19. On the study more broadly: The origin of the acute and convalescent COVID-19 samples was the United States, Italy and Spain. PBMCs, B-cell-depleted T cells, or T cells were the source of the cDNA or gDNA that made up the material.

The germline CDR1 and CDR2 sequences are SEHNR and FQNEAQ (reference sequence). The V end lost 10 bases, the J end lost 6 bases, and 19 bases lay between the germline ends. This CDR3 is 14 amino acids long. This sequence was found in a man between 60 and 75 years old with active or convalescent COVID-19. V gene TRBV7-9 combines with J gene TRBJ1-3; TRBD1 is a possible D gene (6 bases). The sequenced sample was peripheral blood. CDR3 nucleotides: TGTGCCACCGGTCCACTGGCAGGGGCAAACACCATATATTTT. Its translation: CATGPLAGANTIYF. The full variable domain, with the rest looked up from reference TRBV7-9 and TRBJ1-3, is DTGVSQNPRHKITKRGQNVTFRCDPISEHNRLYWYRQTLGQGPEFLTYFQNEAQLEKSRLLSDRFSAERPKGSFSTLEIQRTEQGDSAMYLCATGPLAGANTIYFGEGSWLTVV.